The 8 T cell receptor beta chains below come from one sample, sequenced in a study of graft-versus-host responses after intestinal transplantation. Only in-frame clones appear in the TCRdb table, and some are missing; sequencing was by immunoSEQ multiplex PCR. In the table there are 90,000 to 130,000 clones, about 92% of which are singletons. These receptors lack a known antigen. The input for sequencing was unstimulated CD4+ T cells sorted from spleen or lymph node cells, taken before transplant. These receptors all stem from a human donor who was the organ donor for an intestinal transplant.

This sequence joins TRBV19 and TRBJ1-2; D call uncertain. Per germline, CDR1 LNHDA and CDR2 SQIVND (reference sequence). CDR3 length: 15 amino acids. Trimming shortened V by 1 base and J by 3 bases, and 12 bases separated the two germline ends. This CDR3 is CASSIGHLPDYGYTF. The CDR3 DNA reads TGTGCCAGTAGTATAGGACACCTTCCCGACTATGGCTACACCTTC.

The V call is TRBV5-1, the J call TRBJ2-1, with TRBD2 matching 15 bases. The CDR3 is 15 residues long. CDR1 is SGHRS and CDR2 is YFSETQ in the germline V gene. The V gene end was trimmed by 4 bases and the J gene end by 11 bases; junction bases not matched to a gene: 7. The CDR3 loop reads CASSPGGLAGGQQFF. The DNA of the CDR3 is TGCGCCAGCAGCCCGGGGGGACTAGCGGGAGGACAGCAGTTCTTC. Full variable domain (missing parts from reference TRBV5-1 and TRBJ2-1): KAGVTQTPRYLIKTRGQQVTLSCSPISGHRSVSWYQQTPGQGLQFLFEYFSETQRNKGNFPGRFSGRQFSNSRSEMNVSTLELGDSALYLCASSPGGLAGGQQFFGPGTRLTVL.

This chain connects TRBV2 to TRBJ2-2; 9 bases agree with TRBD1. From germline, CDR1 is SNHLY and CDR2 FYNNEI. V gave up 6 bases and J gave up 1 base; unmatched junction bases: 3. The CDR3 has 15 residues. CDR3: CASREDRGNTGELFF. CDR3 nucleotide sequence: TGTGCCAGCAGGGAGGACAGGGGGAACACCGGGGAGCTGTTTTTT.

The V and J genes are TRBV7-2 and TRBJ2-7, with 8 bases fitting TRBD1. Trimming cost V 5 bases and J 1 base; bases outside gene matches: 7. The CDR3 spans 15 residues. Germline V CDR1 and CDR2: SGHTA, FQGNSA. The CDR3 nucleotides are TGTGCCAGCAGCCAAGCAGGACAGGGATCCTACGAGCAGTACTTC. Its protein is CASSQAGQGSYEQYF. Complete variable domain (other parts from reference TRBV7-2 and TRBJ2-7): GAGVSQSPSNKVTEKGKDVELRCDPISGHTALYWYRQSLGQGLEFLIYFQGNSAPDKSGLPSDRFSAERTGGSVSTLTIQRTQQEDSAVYLCASSQAGQGSYEQYFGPGTRLTVT.

CDR3 nucleotides: TGTGCCAGCAGCTTCGGGGGTGTCGCGACCCTAGGATCGAATGAGCAGTTCTTC. Protein: CASSFGGVATLGSNEQFF. The chain joins TRBV11-2 to TRBJ2-1; D is possibly TRBD2 (6 bases). The CDR3 has 18 residues. The V end lost 3 bases, the J end lost 7 bases, and 25 bases lay between the germline ends. Germline V gene lookup returns CDR1 SGHAT and CDR2 FQNNGV.

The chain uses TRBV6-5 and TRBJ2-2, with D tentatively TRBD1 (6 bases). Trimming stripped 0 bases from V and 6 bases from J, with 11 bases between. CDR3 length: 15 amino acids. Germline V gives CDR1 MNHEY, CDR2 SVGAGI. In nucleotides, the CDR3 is TGTGCCAGCAGTTACTCGAAGGGACACCCCGGGGAGCTGTTTTTT. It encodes CASSYSKGHPGELFF.

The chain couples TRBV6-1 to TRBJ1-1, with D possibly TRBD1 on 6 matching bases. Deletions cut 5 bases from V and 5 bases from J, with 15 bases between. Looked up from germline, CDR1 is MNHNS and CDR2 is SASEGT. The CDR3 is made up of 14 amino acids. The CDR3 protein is CASSLQGWETEAFF. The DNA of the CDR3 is TGTGCCAGCAGTTTACAGGGATGGGAGACTGAAGCTTTCTTT.

This CDR3 reads CASSLVRGLSYEQYF. The DNA for the CDR3 is TGTGCCAGCAGCTTAGTGAGGGGACTCTCCTACGAGCAGTACTTC. The chain has TRBV7-2 and TRBJ2-7; D is perhaps TRBD2 (6 bases). The CDR3 spans 15 residues. Trimming left V 1 base short and J 0 bases short, with 10 bases between. Germline V gene lookup returns CDR1 SGHTA and CDR2 FQGNSA.